One sample yielded the 21 T cell receptor beta chains listed below, sequenced in a study of blood T cells in healthy people across ages. A J-beta primer mix and a sample-barcoded 5' primer were used in a second PCR of roughly 6 to 11 cycles. TCRdb analysed the 5' RACE reads with MiXCR anew, one entry per CDR3 protein. The sample lists about 830,000 distinct CDR3 sequences; around 62% were seen once. Sequencing was carried out using blood. These receptors originate from a young man in good health.

This chain uses TRBV20-1 with TRBJ1-6; 8 bases align to TRBD1. The CDR3 loop spans 14 amino acids. V shed 4 bases and J 5 bases; nucleotides not matched to a gene: 4. CDR1 is DFQATT and CDR2 is SNEGSKA in the germline V gene (reference sequence). CDR3 DNA sequence: TGCAGTGCTACAGGGGGCGGGAATAATTCACCCCTCCACTTT. As protein: CSATGGGNNSPLHF.

There are a few counts of this clonotype. In nucleotides, the CDR3 is TGTGCCAGCAGTTCGACCGGGACAGGGGAGCCCCAGTACTTC. Its protein product is CASSSTGTGEPQYF. This rearrangement joins TRBV27 to TRBJ2-5; 10 bases agree with TRBD1. Per the germline V gene, CDR1 is MNHEY and CDR2 is SMNVEV (reference sequence). V lost 4 bases to trimming and J lost 9 bases; unmatched junction nucleotides: 8. The CDR3 totals 14 residues.

The gene calls are TRBV6-5 and TRBJ2-3, with D perhaps being TRBD1 or TRBD2 (6 bases each). Germline V gene sequence: CDR1 MNHEY, CDR2 SVGAGI. This CDR3 has 14 residues. Trimming took 6 bases from V and 3 from J, leaving 13 bases between them. The CDR3 sequence is CASSTKGGTDTQYF. The CDR3 region has the DNA TGTGCCAGCAGCACCAAGGGGGGAACAGATACGCAGTATTTT.

The CDR3 spells CATSILSTHYNEQFF. CDR3 in DNA: TGTGCCACCAGCATTTTATCAACCCACTACAATGAGCAGTTCTTC. V and J are TRBV15 and TRBJ2-1; D remains ambiguous. The germline V gene encodes CDR1 LNHNV and CDR2 YYDKDF (reference sequence). The CDR3 consists of 15 residues. The V gene lost 4 bases and the J gene lost 3 bases, with 13 bases spanning the gap.

V and J are TRBV21-1 and TRBJ2-7. TRBV21-1 counts as a pseudogene. This CDR3 contains 14 residues. Written as DNA, the CDR3 is TGTGCCAGCAGCAAAATACTTCCCTCCTACGAGCAGTACTTC. Its translation: CASSKILPSYEQYF.

Notes on this clonotype: An end of the junction does not agree with germline; a read error may underlie this. The V call is TRBV6-1, the J call TRBJ1-2; 7 bases line up with TRBD1. CDR3 size: 15 residues. CDR1 MNHNS and CDR2 SASEGT come from the germline V gene. The CDR3 region is CTSSAGQDRVYGYTF. The CDR3 bases are TGTACCAGCAGCGCCGGACAGGATCGAGTTTATGGCTACACCTTC.

V and J are TRBV6-5 and TRBJ2-5; TRBD1 agrees at 8 bases. The trim removed 5 bases at V and 2 bases at J, leaving 7 bases unmatched. This CDR3 is 15 amino acids long. CDR1 and CDR2 from the germline V gene are MNHEY and SVGAGI. CDR3 sequence: CASSPQGAMQETQYF. As DNA, the CDR3 is TGTGCCAGCAGTCCCCAGGGGGCGATGCAAGAGACCCAGTACTTC.

A word on this clonotype: The junction does not match germline at one end; this may be a read error. The CDR3 bases are TGTGCCATCAGTGAGCGGCAGGGGAACACTGAAGCTTTCTTT. Its protein is CAISERQGNTEAFF. The chain joins TRBV6-4 to TRBJ1-1; D might be TRBD1 (5 bases). CDR1 and CDR2 from the germline V gene are MRHNA and SNTAGT. The length of the CDR3 is 14 residues.

This clonotype appeared a single time. The chain has TRBV6-6 and TRBJ2-2; 7 positions match TRBD1. Germline V gene sequence: CDR1 MNHNY, CDR2 SVGAGI (reference sequence). V lost 0 bases, J lost 5 bases, and 6 bases stayed unmatched. The CDR3 spans 16 residues. The DNA for the CDR3 is TGTGCCAGCAGTTACTCGTTCGGGACAGAAACCGGGGAGCTGTTTTTT. This codes for CASSYSFGTETGELFF.

The chain carries TRBV9 and TRBJ2-7, with D tentatively TRBD2 (6 bases). V shed 1 base and J shed 4 bases, with 12 bases lying between them. Germline V gives CDR1 SGDLS, CDR2 YYNGEE. The CDR3 is 14 amino acids. The DNA of the CDR3 is TGTGCCAGCAGCGTAAGCGCGGGGAAGTACGAGCAGTACTTC. It translates to CASSVSAGKYEQYF.

The chain joins TRBV9 to TRBJ2-7; the match to TRBD2 covers 7 bases. The CDR3 covers 12 residues. J was trimmed by 2 bases and V by 7 bases; bases with no gene match: 3. Germline loops: CDR1 SGDLS, CDR2 YYNGEE. Written as DNA, the CDR3 is TGTGCCAGCGGGGAGGGGACCTACGAGCAGTACTTC. Its protein product is CASGEGTYEQYF.

The CDR3 DNA reads as TGCAGTGCTACTCGATGGGCAGGGGGCGGCTATGGCTACACCTTC. This encodes CSATRWAGGGYGYTF. V gene TRBV20-1 combines with J gene TRBJ1-2; TRBD1 matches at 8 bases. Trimming at V came to 4 bases and at J to 4 bases, leaving 11 bases not matched to a gene. This CDR3 comprises 15 residues. Germline CDR1 is DFQATT and CDR2 is SNEGSKA (reference sequence).

The CDR3 reads CATSREPPGLARDEQFF. CDR3 in DNA: TGTGCCACCAGCAGAGAACCACCGGGACTAGCCCGCGATGAGCAGTTCTTC. V is TRBV15 and J is TRBJ2-1, with TRBD2 matching 9 bases. Germline V CDR1 and CDR2: LNHNV, YYDKDF (reference sequence). The CDR3 is 17 amino acids. The ends lost 0 bases at V and 8 bases at J; junction bases unmatched: 11.

The gene calls are TRBV7-2 and TRBJ2-6; TRBD1 aligns across 7 bases. Germline CDR1 reads SGHTA; CDR2 reads FQGNSA. This CDR3 is 18 amino acids long. Unmatched junction bases numbered 11, after V lost 6 bases and J lost 0 bases. The CDR3 is CASSRSGGWGSGANVLTF. In nucleotides, the CDR3 is TGTGCCAGCAGTCGTTCAGGGGGATGGGGCTCTGGGGCCAACGTCCTGACTTTC.

This chain connects TRBV15 to TRBJ2-7; 7 nucleotides align to TRBD2. The germline gives CDR1 LNHNV, CDR2 YYDKDF (reference sequence). The CDR3 extends over 15 amino acids. Trimming cost V 5 bases and J 2 bases; bases outside gene matches: 9. CDR3 loop: CATSVSLAVAYEQYF. The CDR3, as DNA: TGTGCCACCAGCGTAAGCCTAGCGGTAGCCTACGAGCAGTACTTC.

There are a few counts of this clonotype. V gene TRBV5-1 combines with J gene TRBJ2-5; D possibly corresponds to TRBD1 (5 bases). V was shortened by 0 bases and J by 3 bases, with 12 bases between the two germline ends. CDR3 size: 15 residues. Germline values: CDR1 SGHRS, CDR2 YFSETQ. CDR3 amino acids: CASSLGQQPEETQYF. The CDR3 DNA reads as TGCGCCAGCAGCTTGGGACAGCAGCCCGAAGAGACCCAGTACTTC.

This clonotype has only one observation. The chain joins TRBV12-3 or TRBV12-4 to TRBJ2-5; 15 bases are shared with TRBD2. Trimming cost V 5 bases and J 11 bases; bases outside gene matches: 9. This CDR3 region has 15 residues. This CDR3 is CASSPGLAGGAEQYF. CDR3 sequence (DNA): TGTGCCAGCAGTCCCGGACTAGCGGGGGGGGCTGAGCAGTACTTC.

V gene TRBV10-3 combines with J gene TRBJ2-3; possible D gene TRBD2, 6 bases. CDR3 length: 16 residues. Germline V gene lookup returns CDR1 ENHRY and CDR2 SYGVKD. Trimming left V 3 bases short and J 1 base short, with 14 bases between. Here the CDR3 DNA reads TGTGCCATCAGTGAAACAACTAGCTTGGGCACAGATACGCAGTATTTT. Translated: CAISETTSLGTDTQYF.

Remarks on this clonotype: The junction departs from the called germline gene at one end, perhaps through a read error. This chain joins TRBV4-3 and TRBJ2-4; TRBD1 matches at 7 bases. The DNA matches TRBJ2-7 better at its end, which makes the J call doubtful. Per germline, CDR1 LGHNA and CDR2 YSLEER. The CDR3 is made up of 16 amino acids. The CDR3 is CASGQEPADRASEQYF. The CDR3 DNA is TGCGCCAGCGGCCAAGAACCCGCCGACAGGGCCTCCGAGCAGTACTTC.

This clonotype was seen more than once but under ten times. J is TRBJ2-3 and V is TRBV10-3; TRBD1 aligns across 10 bases. Germline V CDR1 and CDR2: ENHRY, SYGVKD. J lost 0 bases, V lost 8 bases, and 11 bases had no gene match. The CDR3 has 17 residues. The CDR3 nucleotides are TGTGCCATCGCACCGAATGGACAGGGGGTGAGCACAGATACGCAGTATTTT. Translating it yields CAIAPNGQGVSTDTQYF.

This rearrangement joins TRBV28 to TRBJ2-3; D is undetermined. Per the germline V gene, CDR1 is MDHEN and CDR2 is SYDVKM. The CDR3 length is 16 residues. The germline V and J ends were trimmed by 5 bases and 4 bases, with 19 bases remaining between them. In DNA, the CDR3 is TGTGCCAGCAGTGCCATGCATAGGTGGGGTTCAGATACGCAGTATTTT. Its translation is CASSAMHRWGSDTQYF. Complete variable domain (other parts from reference TRBV28 and TRBJ2-3): DVKVTQSSRYLVKRTGEKVFLECVQDMDHENMFWYRQDPGLGLRLIYFSYDVKMKEKGDIPEGYSVSREKKERFSLILESASTNQTSMYLCASSAMHRWGSDTQYFGPGTRLTVL.